This TCR beta chain came from a study of identical twins. Trimming cost V 0 bases and J 5 bases; bases outside gene matches: 4. The CDR3 covers 17 residues. The germline CDR1 and CDR2 sequences are SGHRS and YFSETQ. TCRdb called the 5' RACE reads again in MiXCR, with one record for every CDR3 protein. Altogether around 480,000 distinct CDR3 sequences are present, approximately 15% being singletons, with the ten largest covering about 0.52%. These data were also filed under a second study, of yellow fever vaccine responses in identical twins.

Source material: CD4+ T cells sorted from blood. The J gene is TRBJ2-3, the V gene TRBV5-1, with 15 bases fitting TRBD2. This TCR derives from a woman between 18 and 29 years old in good health. The CDR3 sequence is CASSLARTSGGGDTQYF. In DNA form, the CDR3 reads TGCGCCAGCAGCTTGGCGAGGACTAGCGGGGGGGGAGATACGCAGTATTTT.